This T cell receptor (beta chain) originates from a study of blood T cell repertoires in COVID-19. Across the whole study: Both acute and convalescent COVID-19 samples were obtained from the United States, Italy and Spain. From T cells, B-cell-depleted T cells, or PBMCs came the material, which was cDNA or gDNA.

Per the authors' pipeline: Estimation of nucleated cell counts relied on the amplification of reference gene primers. Some clones are missing from TCRdb's copy, which holds only in-frame ones; the method was immunoSEQ multiplex PCR. V, J and clone size reflect that table, while D and trimming were determined from the DNA. The profile covers roughly 39,000 clones, with 90% to 95% appearing a single time and around 5% taken by the ten largest. The CDR3 loop spans 15 amino acids. J lost 0 bases, V lost 8 bases, and 5 bases had no gene match. Germline lookup yields CDR1 SNHLY and CDR2 FYNNEI. The specimen sequenced was peripheral blood. The receptor comes from a human donor in a cohort sampled during active COVID-19. V is TRBV2 and J is TRBJ2-1; TRBD2 aligns across 9 bases. The DNA for the CDR3 is TGTGCCAGCCGAAGCGGGAGGTCCTCCTACAATGAGCAGTTCTTC. Amino acid sequence: CASRSGRSSYNEQFF.